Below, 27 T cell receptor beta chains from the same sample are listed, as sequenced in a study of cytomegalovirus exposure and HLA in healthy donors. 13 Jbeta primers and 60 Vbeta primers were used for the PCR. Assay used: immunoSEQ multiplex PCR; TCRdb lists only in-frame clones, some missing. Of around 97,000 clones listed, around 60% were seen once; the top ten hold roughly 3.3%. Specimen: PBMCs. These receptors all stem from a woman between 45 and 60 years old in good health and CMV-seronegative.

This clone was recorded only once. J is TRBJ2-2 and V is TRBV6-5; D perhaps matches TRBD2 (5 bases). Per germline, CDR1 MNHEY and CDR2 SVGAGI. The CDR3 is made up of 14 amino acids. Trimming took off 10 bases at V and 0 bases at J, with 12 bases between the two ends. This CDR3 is CATETGANTGELFF. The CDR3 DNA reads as TGTGCCACCGAGACCGGGGCGAACACCGGGGAGCTGTTTTTT.

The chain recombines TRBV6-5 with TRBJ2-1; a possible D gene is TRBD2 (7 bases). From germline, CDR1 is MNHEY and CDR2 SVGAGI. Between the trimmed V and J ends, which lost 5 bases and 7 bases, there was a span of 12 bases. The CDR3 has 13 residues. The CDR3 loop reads CASSVGGRNEQFF. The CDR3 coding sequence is TGTGCCAGCAGTGTCGGGGGGCGGAATGAGCAGTTCTTC.

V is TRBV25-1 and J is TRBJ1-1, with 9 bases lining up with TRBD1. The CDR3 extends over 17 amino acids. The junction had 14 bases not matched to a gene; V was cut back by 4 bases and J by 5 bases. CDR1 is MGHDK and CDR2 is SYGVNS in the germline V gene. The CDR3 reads CASSGGGTGKSYTEAFF. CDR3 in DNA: TGTGCCAGCAGTGGGGGGGGGACAGGGAAGTCTTATACTGAAGCTTTCTTT.

CDR3 in amino acids: CASSPIAGTGELFF. Written as DNA, the CDR3 is TGTGCCAGCAGCCCAATCGCCGGCACCGGGGAGCTGTTTTTT. The rearrangement links TRBV5-4 to TRBJ2-2, with D unclear. Germline V lookup: CDR1 SGHNT, CDR2 YYREEE (reference sequence). CDR3 length equals 14 residues. With 4 bases removed from V and 4 bases from J, the gap between germline ends came to 11 bases.

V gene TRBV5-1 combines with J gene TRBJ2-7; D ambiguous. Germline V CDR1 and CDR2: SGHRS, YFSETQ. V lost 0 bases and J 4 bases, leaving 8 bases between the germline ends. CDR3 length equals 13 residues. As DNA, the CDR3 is TGCGCCAGCAGCTTGGAAGCTCTATACGAGCAGTACTTC. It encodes CASSLEALYEQYF.

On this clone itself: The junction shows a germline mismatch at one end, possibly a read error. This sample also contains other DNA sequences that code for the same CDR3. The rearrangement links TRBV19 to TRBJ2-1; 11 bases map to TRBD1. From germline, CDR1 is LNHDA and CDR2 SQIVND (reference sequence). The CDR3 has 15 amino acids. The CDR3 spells CASSMDRGRRYEQFF. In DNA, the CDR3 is TGTGCTAGTAGTATGGACAGGGGGCGTCGGTATGAGCAGTTCTTC. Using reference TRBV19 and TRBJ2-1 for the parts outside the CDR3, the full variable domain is DGGITQSPKYLFRKEGQNVTLSCEQNLNHDAMYWYRQDPGQGLRLIYYSQIVNDFQKGDIAEGYSVSREKKESFPLTVTSAQKNPTAFYLCASSMDRGRRYEQFFGPGTRLTVL.

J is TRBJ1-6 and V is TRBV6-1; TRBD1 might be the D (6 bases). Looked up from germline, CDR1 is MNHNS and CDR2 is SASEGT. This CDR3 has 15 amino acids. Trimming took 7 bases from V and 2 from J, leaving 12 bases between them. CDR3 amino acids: CASTNNRAYNSPLHF. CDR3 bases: TGTGCCAGCACTAATAACAGGGCCTATAATTCACCCCTCCACTTT.

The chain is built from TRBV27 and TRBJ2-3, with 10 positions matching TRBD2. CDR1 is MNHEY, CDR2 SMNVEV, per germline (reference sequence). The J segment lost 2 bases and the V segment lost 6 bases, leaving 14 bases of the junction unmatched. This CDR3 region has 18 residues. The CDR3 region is CASSHYTGLAVLTDTQYF. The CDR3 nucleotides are TGTGCCAGCAGCCACTATACCGGACTAGCGGTCCTCACAGATACGCAGTATTTT.

Here the CDR3 DNA reads TGTGCCAGCAGCTATAGCGGGGTATCCTACAATGAGCAGTTCTTC. Translating gives CASSYSGVSYNEQFF. The chain uses TRBV5-6 and TRBJ2-1; 8 positions match TRBD2. CDR3 length equals 15 residues. Germline V lookup: CDR1 SGHDT, CDR2 YYEEEE. The ends lost 3 bases at V and 1 base at J; junction bases unmatched: 3.

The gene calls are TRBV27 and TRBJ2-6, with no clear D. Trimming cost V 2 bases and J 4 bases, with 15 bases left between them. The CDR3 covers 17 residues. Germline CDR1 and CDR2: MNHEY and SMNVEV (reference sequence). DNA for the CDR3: TGTGCCAGCAGTTTAGTATGGGCACCCCAAGGGGCCAACGTCCTGACTTTC. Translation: CASSLVWAPQGANVLTF.

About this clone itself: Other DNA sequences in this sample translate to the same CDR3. The CDR3 region is CASSLAGGTGELFF. The DNA of the CDR3 is TGTGCCAGCAGCTTAGCGGGAGGCACCGGGGAGCTGTTTTTT. The rearrangement links TRBV7-3 to TRBJ2-2; 8 bases match TRBD2. Looked up from germline, CDR1 is SGHTA and CDR2 is FQGTGA. The V and J ends lost 2 bases and 4 bases, in that order; junction bases with no gene match: 0. This CDR3 is built from 14 residues.

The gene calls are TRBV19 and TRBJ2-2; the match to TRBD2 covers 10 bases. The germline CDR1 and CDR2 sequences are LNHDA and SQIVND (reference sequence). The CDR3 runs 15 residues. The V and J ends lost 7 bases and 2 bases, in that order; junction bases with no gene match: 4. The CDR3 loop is CASTSGRGNTGELFF. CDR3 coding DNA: TGTGCCAGTACGAGCGGGAGGGGTAACACCGGGGAGCTGTTTTTT.

The CDR3 spells CASSPDRITGELFF. CDR3 nucleotide sequence: TGTGCCAGCAGCCCAGACAGGATCACCGGGGAGCTGTTTTTT. V and J are TRBV7-9 and TRBJ2-2; TRBD1 is a possible D gene (6 bases). Between the trimmed V and J ends, which lost 5 bases and 4 bases, there was a span of 11 bases. Germline V gives CDR1 SEHNR, CDR2 FQNEAQ (reference sequence). The CDR3 consists of 14 residues.

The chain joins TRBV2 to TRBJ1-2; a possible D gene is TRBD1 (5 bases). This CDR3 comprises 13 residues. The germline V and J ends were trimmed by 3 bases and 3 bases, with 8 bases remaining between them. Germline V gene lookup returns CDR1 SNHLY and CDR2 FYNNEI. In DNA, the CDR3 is TGTGCCAGCAGTGACGGCAGGGACTATGGCTACACCTTC. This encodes CASSDGRDYGYTF.

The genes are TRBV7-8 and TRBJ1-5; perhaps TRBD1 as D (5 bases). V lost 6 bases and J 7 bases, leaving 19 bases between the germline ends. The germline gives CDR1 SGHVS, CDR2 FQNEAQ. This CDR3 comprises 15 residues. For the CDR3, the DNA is TGTGCCAGCAGTCACGAAGGGGTATTAGGCCAGCCCCAGCATTTT. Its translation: CASSHEGVLGQPQHF. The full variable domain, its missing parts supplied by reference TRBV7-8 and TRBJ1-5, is GAGVSQSPRYKVAKRGQDVALRCDPISGHVSLFWYQQALGQGPEFLTYFQNEAQLDKSGLPSDRFFAERPEGSVSTLKIQRTQQEDSAVYLCASSHEGVLGQPQHFGDGTRLSIL.

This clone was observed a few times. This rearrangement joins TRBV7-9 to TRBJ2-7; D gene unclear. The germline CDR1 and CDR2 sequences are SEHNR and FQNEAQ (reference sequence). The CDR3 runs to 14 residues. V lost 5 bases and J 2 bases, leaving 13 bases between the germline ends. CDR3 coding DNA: TGTGCCAGCAGCGAACTTACCGATACCTACGAGCAGTACTTC. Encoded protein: CASSELTDTYEQYF. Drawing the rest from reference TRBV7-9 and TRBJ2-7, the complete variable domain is DTGVSQNPRHKITKRGQNVTFRCDPISEHNRLYWYRQTLGQGPEFLTYFQNEAQLEKSRLLSDRFSAERPKGSFSTLEIQRTEQGDSAMYLCASSELTDTYEQYFGPGTRLTVT.

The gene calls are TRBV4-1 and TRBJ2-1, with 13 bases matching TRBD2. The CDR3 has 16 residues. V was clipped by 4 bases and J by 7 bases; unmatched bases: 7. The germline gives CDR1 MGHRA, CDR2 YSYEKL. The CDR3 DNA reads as TGCGCCAGCAGCCCACCGGGACTAGCGGGAAAGAATGAGCAGTTCTTC. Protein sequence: CASSPPGLAGKNEQFF.

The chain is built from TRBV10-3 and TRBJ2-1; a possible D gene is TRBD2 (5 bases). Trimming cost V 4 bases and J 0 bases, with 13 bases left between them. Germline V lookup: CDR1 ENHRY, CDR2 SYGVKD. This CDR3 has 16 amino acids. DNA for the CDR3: TGTGCCATCAGTGTCACGGGCGGAGGCTCCTACAATGAGCAGTTCTTC. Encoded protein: CAISVTGGGSYNEQFF.

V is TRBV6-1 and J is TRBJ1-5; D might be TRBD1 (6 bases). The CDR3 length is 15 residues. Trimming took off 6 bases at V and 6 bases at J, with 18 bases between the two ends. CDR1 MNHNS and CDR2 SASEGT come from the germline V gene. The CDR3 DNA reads TGTGCCAGCAGGGCGGTGGGGGGGCGCGGTCAGCCCCAGCATTTT. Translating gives CASRAVGGRGQPQHF.

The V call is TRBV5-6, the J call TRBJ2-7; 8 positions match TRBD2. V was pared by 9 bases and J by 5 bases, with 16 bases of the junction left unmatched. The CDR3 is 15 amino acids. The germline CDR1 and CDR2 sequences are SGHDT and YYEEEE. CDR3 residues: CATTLLGREEHEQYF. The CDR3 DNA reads TGTGCCACCACGCTCCTGGGGCGGGAGGAGCACGAGCAGTACTTC.

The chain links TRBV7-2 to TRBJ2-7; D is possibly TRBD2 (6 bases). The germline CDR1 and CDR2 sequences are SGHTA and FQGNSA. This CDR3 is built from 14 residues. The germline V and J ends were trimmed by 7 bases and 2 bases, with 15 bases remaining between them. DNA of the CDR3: TGTGCCAGCAATAGGGGCGGAGGGACCTACGAGCAGTACTTC. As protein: CASNRGGGTYEQYF.

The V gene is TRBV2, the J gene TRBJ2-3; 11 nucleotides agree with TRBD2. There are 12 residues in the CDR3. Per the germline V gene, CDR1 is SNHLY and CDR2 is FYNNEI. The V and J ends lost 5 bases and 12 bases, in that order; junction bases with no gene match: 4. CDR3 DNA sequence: TGTGCCAGCAGTTCTAGCGGGGGGCTCCAGTATTTT. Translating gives CASSSSGGLQYF.

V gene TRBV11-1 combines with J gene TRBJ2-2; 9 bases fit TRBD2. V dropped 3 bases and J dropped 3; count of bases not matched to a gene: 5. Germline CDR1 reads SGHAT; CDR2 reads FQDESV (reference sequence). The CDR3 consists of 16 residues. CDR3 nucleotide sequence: TGTGCCAGCAGCTTTAGACTAGCGGAGGACACCGGGGAGCTGTTTTTT. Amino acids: CASSFRLAEDTGELFF.

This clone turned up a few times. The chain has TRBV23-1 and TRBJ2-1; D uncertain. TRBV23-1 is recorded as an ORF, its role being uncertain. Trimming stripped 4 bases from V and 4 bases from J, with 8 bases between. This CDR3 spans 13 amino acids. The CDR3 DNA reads TGCGCCAGCAGTCTATCCGGGTACAATGAGCAGTTCTTC. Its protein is CASSLSGYNEQFF.

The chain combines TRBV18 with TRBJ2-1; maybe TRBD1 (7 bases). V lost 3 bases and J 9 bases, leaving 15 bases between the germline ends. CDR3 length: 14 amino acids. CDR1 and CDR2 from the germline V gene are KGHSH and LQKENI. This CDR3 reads CASSPGQVEGEQFF. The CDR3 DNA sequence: TGTGCCAGCTCACCTGGACAGGTGGAGGGTGAGCAGTTCTTC.

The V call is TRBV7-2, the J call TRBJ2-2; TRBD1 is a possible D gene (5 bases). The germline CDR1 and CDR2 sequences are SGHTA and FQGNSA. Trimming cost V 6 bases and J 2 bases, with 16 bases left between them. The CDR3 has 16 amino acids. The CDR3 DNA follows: TGTGCCAGCAGGGGAAGGGGTGGTTCCAACACCGGGGAGCTGTTTTTT. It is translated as CASRGRGGSNTGELFF.

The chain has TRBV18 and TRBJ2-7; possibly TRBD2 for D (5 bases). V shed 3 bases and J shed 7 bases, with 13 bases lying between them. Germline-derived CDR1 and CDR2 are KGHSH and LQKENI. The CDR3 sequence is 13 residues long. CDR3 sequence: CASSPSDWGEQYF. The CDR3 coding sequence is TGTGCCAGCTCACCGTCGGACTGGGGTGAGCAGTACTTC.